This T cell receptor (beta chain) was found in a study of cytomegalovirus exposure and HLA in healthy donors. General study points: Per published reports, the classifier diagnosed cytomegalovirus status with high specificity and sensitivity. Reportedly, TCR beta sequences accurately predicted HLA-A and HLA-B alleles in most subjects.

Participants comprised healthy donors of bone marrow. Sampled while nominally healthy, donors likely had unrecorded immune exposures. This CDR3 region has 16 residues. After removal of 1 base from V and 0 bases from J, the junction contained 5 bases not matched to a gene. Germline assignment: CDR1 SGHNT and CDR2 YYREEE (reference sequence). Details on this clone: Its matching antigen is unknown.

With 60 Vbeta and 13 Jbeta primers, the PCR was carried out. TCRdb's copy holds only in-frame clones and misses some; the assay was immunoSEQ multiplex PCR. The data hold about 130,000 clones, with 79% observed a single time. Sequencing used PBMCs. The gene calls are TRBV5-4 and TRBJ1-1; 8 nucleotides align to TRBD1. This TCR derives from a man aged 35 to 55 in good health and CMV-seropositive. CDR3 protein: CASSLTQGALNTEAFF. The CDR3 DNA follows: TGTGCCAGCAGCTTGACCCAGGGGGCCCTGAACACTGAAGCTTTCTTT.